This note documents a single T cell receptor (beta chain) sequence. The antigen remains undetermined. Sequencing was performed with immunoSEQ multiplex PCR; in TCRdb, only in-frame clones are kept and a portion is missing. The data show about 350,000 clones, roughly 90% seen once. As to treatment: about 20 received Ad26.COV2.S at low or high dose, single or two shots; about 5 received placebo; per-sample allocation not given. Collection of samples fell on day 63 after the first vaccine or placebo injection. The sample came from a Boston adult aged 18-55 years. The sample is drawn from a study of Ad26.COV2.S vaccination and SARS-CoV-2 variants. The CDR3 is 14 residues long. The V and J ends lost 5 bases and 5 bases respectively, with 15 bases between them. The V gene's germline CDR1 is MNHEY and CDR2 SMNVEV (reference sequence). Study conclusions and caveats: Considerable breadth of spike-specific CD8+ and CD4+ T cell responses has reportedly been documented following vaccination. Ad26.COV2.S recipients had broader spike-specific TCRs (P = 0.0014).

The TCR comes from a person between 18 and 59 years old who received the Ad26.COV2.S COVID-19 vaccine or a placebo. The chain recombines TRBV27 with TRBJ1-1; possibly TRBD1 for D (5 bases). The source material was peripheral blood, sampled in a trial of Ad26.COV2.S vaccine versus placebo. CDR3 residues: CASSPLGGGTEAFF. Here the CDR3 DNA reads TGTGCCAGCAGTCCCCTCGGGGGGGGAACTGAAGCTTTCTTT.